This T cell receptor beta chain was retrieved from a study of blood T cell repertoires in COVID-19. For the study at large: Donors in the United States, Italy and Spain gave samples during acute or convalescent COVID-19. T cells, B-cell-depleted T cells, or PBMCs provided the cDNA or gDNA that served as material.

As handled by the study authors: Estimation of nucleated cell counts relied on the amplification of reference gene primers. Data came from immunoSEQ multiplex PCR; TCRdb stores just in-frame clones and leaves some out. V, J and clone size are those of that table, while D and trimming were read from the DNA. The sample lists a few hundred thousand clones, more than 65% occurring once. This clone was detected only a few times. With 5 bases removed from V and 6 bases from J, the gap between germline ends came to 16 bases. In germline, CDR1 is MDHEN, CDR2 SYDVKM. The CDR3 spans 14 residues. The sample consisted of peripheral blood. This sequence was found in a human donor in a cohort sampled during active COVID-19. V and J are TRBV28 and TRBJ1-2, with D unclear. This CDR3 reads CASSLLVGSNGYTF. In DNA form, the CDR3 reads TGTGCCAGCAGTCTTTTGGTGGGGAGTAATGGCTACACCTTC.